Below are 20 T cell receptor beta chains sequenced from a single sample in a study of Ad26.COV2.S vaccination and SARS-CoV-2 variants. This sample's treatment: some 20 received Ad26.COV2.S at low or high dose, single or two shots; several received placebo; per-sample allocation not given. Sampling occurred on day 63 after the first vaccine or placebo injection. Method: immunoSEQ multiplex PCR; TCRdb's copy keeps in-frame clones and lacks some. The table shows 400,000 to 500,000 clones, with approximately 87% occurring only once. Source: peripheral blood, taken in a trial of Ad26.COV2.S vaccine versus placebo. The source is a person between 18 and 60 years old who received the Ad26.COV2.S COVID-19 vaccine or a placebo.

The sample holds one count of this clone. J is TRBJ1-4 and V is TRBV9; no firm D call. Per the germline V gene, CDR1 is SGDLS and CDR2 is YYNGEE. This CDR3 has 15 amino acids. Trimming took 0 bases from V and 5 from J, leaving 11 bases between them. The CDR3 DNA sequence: TGTGCCAGCAGCGTAGAGTCTGGAAGGAATGAAAAACTGTTTTTT. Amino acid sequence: CASSVESGRNEKLFF. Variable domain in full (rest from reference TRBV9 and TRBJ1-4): DSGVTQTPKHLITATGQRVTLRCSPRSGDLSVYWYQQSLDQGLQFLIQYYNGEERAKGNILERFSAQQFPDLHSELNLSSLELGDSALYFCASSVESGRNEKLFFGSGTQLSVL.

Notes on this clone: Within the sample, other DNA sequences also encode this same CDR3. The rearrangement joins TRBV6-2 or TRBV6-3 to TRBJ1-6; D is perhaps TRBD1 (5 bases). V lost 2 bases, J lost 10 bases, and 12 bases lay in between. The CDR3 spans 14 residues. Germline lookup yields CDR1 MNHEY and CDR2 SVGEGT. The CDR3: CASSYRGLRSPLHF. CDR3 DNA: TGTGCCAGCAGTTACAGGGGACTTCGGTCACCCCTCCACTTT.

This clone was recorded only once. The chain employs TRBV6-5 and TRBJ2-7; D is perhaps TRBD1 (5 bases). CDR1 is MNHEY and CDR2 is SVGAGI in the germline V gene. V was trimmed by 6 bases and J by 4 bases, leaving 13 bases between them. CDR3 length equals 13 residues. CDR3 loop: CASRFRVGYEQYF. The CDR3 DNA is TGTGCCAGCAGGTTCAGGGTAGGGTACGAGCAGTACTTC.

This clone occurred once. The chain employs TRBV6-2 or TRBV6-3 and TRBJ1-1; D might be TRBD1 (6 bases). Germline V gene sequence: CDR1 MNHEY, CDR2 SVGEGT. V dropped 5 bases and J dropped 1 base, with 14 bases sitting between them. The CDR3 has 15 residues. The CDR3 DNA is TGTGCCAGCAGTACGGGCCCAGGGGAGAACACTGAAGCTTTCTTT. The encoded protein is CASSTGPGENTEAFF.

In DNA form, the CDR3 reads TGTGCCAGCTCACCAACGAACGGGGGCGCCTACAATGAGCAGTTCTTC. Its translation: CASSPTNGGAYNEQFF. This chain connects TRBV18 to TRBJ2-1; D assignment may be TRBD1 or TRBD2 (6 bases each). In germline, CDR1 is KGHSH, CDR2 LQKENI. The CDR3 extends over 16 amino acids. Trimming shortened V by 2 bases and J by 2 bases, and 13 bases separated the two germline ends.

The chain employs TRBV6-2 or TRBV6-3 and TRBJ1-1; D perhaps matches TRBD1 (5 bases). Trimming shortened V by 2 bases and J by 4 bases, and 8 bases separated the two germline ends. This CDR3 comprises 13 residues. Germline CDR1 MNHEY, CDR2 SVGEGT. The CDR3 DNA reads TGTGCCAGCAGTTACAGGGGTTCCACTGAAGCTTTCTTT. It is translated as CASSYRGSTEAFF.

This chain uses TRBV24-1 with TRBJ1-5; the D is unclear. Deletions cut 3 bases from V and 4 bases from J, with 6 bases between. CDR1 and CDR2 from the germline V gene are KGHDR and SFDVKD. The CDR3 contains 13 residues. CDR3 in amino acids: CATSDGYNQPQHF. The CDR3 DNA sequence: TGTGCCACCAGTGATGGATATAATCAGCCCCAGCATTTT.

The CDR3 DNA reads as TGTGCCAGCAGCTTATTTTCTCGGCAGGACTACGAGCAGTACTTC. Translation gives CASSLFSRQDYEQYF. The genes are TRBV7-2 and TRBJ2-7; D ambiguous. Trimming took off 2 bases at V and 3 bases at J, with 14 bases between the two ends. The CDR3 runs 15 residues. From germline, CDR1 is SGHTA and CDR2 FQGNSA.

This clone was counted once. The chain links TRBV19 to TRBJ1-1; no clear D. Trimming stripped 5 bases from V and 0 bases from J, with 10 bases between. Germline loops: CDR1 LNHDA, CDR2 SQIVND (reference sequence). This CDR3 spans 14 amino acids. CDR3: CASSHLALNTEAFF. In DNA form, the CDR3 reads TGTGCCAGTAGTCATCTAGCCCTGAACACTGAAGCTTTCTTT. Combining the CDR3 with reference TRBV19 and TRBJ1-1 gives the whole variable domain DGGITQSPKYLFRKEGQNVTLSCEQNLNHDAMYWYRQDPGQGLRLIYYSQIVNDFQKGDIAEGYSVSREKKESFPLTVTSAQKNPTAFYLCASSHLALNTEAFFGQGTRLTVV.

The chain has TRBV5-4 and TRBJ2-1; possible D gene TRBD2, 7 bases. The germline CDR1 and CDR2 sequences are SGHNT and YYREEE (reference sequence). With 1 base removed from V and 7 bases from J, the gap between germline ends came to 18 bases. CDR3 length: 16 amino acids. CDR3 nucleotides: TGTGCCAGCAGCTTGTCCGGGGGGCCGGGGAGGAATGAGCAGTTCTTC. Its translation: CASSLSGGPGRNEQFF.

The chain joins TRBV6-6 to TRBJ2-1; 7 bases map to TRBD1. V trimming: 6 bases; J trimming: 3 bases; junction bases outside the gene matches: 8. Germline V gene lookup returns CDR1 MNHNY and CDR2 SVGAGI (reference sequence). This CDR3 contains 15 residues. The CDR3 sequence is CASSHRQGNYNEQFF. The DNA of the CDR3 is TGTGCCAGCAGCCATAGACAGGGAAACTACAATGAGCAGTTCTTC.

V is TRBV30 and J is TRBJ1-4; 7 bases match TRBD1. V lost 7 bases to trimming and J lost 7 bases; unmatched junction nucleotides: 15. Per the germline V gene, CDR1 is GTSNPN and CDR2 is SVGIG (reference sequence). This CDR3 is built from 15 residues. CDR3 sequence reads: CASRVHGRGGEKLFF. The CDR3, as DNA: TGTGCCTCCCGTGTACACGGCAGGGGGGGTGAAAAACTGTTTTTT.

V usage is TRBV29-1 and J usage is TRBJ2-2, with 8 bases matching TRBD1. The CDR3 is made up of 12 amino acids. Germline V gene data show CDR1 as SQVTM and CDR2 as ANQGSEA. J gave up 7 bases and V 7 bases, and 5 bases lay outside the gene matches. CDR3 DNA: TGCAGCGGTCAGGGGGCGAGCGGGGAGCTGTTTTTT. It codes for CSGQGASGELFF.

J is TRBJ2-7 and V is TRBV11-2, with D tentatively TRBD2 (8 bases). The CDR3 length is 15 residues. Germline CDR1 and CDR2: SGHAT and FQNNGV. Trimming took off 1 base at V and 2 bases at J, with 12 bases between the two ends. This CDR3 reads CASSLVAGQTYEQYF. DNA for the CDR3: TGTGCCAGCAGCTTAGTAGCGGGACAGACCTACGAGCAGTACTTC.

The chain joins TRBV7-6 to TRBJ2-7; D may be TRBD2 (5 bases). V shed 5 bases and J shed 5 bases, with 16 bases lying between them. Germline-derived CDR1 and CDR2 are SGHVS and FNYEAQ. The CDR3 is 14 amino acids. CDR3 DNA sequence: TGTGCCAGCAGCCGGCTAGAGGGTACGGACGAGCAGTACTTC. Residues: CASSRLEGTDEQYF.

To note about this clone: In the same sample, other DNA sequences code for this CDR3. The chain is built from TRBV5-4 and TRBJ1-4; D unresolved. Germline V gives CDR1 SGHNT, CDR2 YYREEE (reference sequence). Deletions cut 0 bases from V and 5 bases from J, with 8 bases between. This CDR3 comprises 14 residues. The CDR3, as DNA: TGTGCCAGCAGCTTGGGGCCGACAAATGAAAAACTGTTTTTT. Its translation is CASSLGPTNEKLFF.

CDR3 nucleotides: TGTGCCAGCAGCCTGGATTGGACAGGGGAAGACGAGCAGTACTTC. The encoded protein is CASSLDWTGEDEQYF. The chain has TRBV7-8 and TRBJ2-7; 9 bases fit TRBD1. With V trimmed by 5 bases and J by 5 bases, 10 bases remained unmatched. Germline loops: CDR1 SGHVS, CDR2 FQNEAQ. There are 15 residues in the CDR3.

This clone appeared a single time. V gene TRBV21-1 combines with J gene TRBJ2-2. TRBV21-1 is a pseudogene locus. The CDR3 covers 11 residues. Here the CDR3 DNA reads TGTGCCAGCAGGGGGGCCGGGGAGCTGTTTTTT. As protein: CASRGAGELFF.

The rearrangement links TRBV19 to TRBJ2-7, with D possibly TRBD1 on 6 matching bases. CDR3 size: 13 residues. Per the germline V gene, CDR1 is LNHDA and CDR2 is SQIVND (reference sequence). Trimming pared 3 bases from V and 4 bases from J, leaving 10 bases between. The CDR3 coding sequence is TGTGCCAGTAGTATCCGGGACACATACGAGCAGTACTTC. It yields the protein CASSIRDTYEQYF.

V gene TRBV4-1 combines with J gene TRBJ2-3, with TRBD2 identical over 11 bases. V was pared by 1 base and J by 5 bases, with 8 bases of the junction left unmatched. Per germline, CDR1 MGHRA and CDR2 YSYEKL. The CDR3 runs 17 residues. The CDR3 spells CASSQAWLAGGQDTQYF. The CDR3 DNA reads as TGCGCCAGCAGCCAAGCGTGGTTAGCGGGGGGGCAAGATACGCAGTATTTT.